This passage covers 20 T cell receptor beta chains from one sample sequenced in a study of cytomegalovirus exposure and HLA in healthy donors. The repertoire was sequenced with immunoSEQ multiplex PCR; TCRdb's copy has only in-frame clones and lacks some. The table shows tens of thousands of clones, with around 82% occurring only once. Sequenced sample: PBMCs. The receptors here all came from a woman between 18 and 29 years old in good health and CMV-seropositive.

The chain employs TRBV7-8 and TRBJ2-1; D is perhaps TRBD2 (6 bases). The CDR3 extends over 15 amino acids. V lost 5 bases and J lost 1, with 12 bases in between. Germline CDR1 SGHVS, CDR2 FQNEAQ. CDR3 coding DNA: TGTGCCAGCAGCAAGACGGGGAGGTCCTACAATGAGCAGTTCTTC. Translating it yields CASSKTGRSYNEQFF.

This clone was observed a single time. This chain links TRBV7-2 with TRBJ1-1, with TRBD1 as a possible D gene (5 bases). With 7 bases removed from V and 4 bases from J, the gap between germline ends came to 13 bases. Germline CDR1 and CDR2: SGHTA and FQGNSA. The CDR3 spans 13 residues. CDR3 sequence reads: CASTPGGTTEAFF. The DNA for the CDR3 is TGTGCCAGCACCCCGGGGGGGACCACTGAAGCTTTCTTT.

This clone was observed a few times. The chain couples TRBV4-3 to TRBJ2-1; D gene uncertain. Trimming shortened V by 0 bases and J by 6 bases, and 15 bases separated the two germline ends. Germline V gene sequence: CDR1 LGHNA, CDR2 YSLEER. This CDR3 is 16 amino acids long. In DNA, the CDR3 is TGCGCCAGCAGCCAAGATAGGTACAGTCTCGGCAATGAGCAGTTCTTC. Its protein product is CASSQDRYSLGNEQFF.

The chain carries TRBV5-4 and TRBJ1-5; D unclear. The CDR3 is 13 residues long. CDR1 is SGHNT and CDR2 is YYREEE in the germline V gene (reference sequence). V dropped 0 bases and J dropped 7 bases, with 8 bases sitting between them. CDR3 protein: CASSLGGSQPQHF. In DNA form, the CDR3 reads TGTGCCAGCAGCTTGGGAGGGTCCCAGCCCCAGCATTTT. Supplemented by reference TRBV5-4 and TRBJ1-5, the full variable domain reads ETGVTQSPTHLIKTRGQQVTLRCSSQSGHNTVSWYQQALGQGPQFIFQYYREEENGRGNFPPRFSGLQFPNYSSELNVNALELDDSALYLCASSLGGSQPQHFGDGTRLSIL.

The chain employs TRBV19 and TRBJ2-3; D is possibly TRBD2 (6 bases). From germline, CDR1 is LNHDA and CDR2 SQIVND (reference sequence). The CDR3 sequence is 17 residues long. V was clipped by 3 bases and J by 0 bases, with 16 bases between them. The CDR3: CASSMGGLGLSTDTQYF. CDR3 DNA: TGTGCCAGTAGTATGGGGGGACTGGGATTAAGCACAGATACGCAGTATTTT.

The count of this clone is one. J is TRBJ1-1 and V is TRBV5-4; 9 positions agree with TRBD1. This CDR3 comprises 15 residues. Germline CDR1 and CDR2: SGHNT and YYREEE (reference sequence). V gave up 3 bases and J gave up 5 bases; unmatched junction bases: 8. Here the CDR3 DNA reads TGTGCCAGCAGCTGGGAGACAGGGGGAGAGACTGAAGCTTTCTTT. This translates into CASSWETGGETEAFF.

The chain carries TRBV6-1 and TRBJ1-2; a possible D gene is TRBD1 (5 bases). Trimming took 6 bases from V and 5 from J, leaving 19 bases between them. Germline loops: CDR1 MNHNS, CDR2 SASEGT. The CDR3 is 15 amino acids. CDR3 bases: TGTGCCAGCAGGAAACCATCGATGGGGGGGTATGGCTACACCTTC. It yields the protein CASRKPSMGGYGYTF.

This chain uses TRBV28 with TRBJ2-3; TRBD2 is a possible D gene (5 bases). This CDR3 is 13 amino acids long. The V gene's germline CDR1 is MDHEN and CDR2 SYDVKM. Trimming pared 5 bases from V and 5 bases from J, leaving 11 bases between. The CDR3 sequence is CASSPVAGDTQYF. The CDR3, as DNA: TGTGCCAGCAGTCCTGTGGCGGGAGATACGCAGTATTTT. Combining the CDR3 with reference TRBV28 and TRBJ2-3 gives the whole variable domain DVKVTQSSRYLVKRTGEKVFLECVQDMDHENMFWYRQDPGLGLRLIYFSYDVKMKEKGDIPEGYSVSREKKERFSLILESASTNQTSMYLCASSPVAGDTQYFGPGTRLTVL.

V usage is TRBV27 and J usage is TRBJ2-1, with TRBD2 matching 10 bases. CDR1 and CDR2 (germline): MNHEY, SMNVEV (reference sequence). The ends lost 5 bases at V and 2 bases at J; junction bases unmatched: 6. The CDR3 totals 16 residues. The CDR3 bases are TGTGCCAGCAGTCGAGAAAGCGGGGGGGCCTACAATGAGCAGTTCTTC. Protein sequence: CASSRESGGAYNEQFF.

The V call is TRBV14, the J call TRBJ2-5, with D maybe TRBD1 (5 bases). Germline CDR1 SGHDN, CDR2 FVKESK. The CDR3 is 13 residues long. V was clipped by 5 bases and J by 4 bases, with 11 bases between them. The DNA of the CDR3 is TGTGCCAGCAGCAAGGGGTTCGGAGAGACCCAGTACTTC. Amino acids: CASSKGFGETQYF.

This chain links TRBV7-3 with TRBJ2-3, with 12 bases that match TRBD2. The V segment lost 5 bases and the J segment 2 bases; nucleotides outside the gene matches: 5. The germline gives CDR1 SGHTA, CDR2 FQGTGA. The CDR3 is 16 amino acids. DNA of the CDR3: TGTGCCAGCAGCCCGCTAGCGGGGGGGCTCACAGATACGCAGTATTTT. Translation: CASSPLAGGLTDTQYF.

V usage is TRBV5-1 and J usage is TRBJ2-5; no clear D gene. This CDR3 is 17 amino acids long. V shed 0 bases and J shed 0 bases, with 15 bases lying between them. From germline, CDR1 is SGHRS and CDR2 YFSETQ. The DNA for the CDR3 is TGCGCCAGCAGCTTGGAGAGGCCCGACCAAAACCAAGAGACCCAGTACTTC. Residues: CASSLERPDQNQETQYF.

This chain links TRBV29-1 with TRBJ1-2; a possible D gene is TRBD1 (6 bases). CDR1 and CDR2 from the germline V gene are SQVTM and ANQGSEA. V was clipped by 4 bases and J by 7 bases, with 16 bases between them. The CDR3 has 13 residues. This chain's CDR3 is CSVVWTAGSGYTF. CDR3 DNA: TGCAGCGTTGTTTGGACAGCCGGATCTGGCTACACCTTC. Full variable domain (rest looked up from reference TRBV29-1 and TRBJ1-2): SAVISQKPSRDICQRGTSLTIQCQVDSQVTMMFWYRQQPGQSLTLIATANQGSEATYESGFVIDKFPISRPNLTFSTLTVSNMSPEDSSIYLCSVVWTAGSGYTFGSGTRLTVV.

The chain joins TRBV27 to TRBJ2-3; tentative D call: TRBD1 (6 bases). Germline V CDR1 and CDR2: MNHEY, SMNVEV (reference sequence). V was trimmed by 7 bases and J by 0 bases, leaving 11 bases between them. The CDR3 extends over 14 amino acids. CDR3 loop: CASKFRGSTDTQYF. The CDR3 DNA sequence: TGTGCCAGCAAGTTCAGGGGAAGCACAGATACGCAGTATTTT.

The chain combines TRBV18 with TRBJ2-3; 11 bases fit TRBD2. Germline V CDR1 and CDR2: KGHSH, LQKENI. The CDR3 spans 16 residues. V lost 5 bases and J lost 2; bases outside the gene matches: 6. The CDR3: CASSTLAGGDTDTQYF. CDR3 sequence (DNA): TGTGCCAGCTCAACGCTAGCGGGGGGCGACACAGATACGCAGTATTTT. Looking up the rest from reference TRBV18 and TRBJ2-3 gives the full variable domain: NAGVMQNPRHLVRRRGQEARLRCSPMKGHSHVYWYRQLPEEGLKFMVYLQKENIIDESGMPKERFSAEFPKEGPSILRIQQVVRGDSAAYFCASSTLAGGDTDTQYFGPGTRLTVL.

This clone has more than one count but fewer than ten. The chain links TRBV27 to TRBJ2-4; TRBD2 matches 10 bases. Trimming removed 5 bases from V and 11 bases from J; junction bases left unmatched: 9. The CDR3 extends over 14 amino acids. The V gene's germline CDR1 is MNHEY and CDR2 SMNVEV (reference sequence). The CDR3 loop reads CASSPLLAGALQYF. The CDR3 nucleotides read TGTGCCAGCAGTCCCCTCCTAGCGGGGGCCCTTCAGTACTTC.

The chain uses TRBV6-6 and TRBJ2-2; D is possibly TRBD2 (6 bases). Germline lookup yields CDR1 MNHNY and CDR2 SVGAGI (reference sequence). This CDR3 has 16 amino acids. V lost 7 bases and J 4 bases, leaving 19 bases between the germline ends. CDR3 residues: CASTGRGTPGTGELFF. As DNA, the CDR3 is TGTGCCAGCACCGGCCGGGGGACGCCGGGCACCGGGGAGCTGTTTTTT.

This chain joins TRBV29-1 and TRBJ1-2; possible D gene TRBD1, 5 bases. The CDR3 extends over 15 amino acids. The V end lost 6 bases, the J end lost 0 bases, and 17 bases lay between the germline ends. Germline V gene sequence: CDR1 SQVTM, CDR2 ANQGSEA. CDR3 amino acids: CSVLDGGSANYGYTF. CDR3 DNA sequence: TGCAGCGTCCTGGATGGGGGGTCAGCTAACTATGGCTACACCTTC.

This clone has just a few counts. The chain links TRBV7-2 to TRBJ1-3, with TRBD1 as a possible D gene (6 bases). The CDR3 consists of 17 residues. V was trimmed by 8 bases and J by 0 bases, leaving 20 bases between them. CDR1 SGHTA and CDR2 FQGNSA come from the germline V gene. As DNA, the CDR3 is TGTGCCAGCCTACCTTTTGGGGGCCCTTTCTCTGGAAACACCATATATTTT. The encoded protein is CASLPFGGPFSGNTIYF.

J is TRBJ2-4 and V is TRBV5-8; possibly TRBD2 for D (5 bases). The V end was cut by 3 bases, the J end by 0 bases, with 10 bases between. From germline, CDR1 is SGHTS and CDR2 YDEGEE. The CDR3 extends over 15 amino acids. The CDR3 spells CASSSGFLAKNIQYF. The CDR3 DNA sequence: TGTGCCAGCAGCTCGGGGTTTTTAGCCAAAAACATTCAGTACTTC.